A selection of T cell receptor beta chains follows, all from one sample in a study of cytomegalovirus exposure and HLA in healthy donors. TCRdb's table, derived via immunoSEQ multiplex PCR, lists solely in-frame clones and lacks some. The sample carries under 150,000 clones, roughly 80% recorded once. The specimen was PBMCs. These receptors originate from a woman in her sixties or seventies in good health and CMV-seronegative. The conserved cysteine and the conserved F or W are not part of the CDR3 here.

V	J	CDR3
TRBV27	TRBJ1-3	ASSLSPGSPGNTIY
TRBV5-1	TRBJ2-1	ASSFPGAGPRSSYNEQF
TRBV19	TRBJ2-1	ASTSGTGYNEQF
TRBV10-1	TRBJ1-1	ASSRGRNTEAF
TRBV12-5	TRBJ2-1	ASGLGRQGTTQRSSYNEQF
TRBV19	TRBJ1-1	ASSIPGGARTEAF
TRBV27	TRBJ2-1	ASRTSGGAFEQF
TRBV7-9	TRBJ2-2	ASSLGPGDTGELF
TRBV28	TRBJ2-5	ASTPYSGSFGETQY
TRBV5-1	TRBJ2-7	ASRLPDRYEQY
TRBV4-1	TRBJ1-2	ASSQGRVYGYT
TRBV28	TRBJ2-7	ASSRPSGSSYEQY
TRBV19	TRBJ1-2	ASSTVRINYGYT
TRBV11-1	TRBJ1-1	ASSFSRGGTEAF
TRBV28	TRBJ1-4	ASSLLQGAREKLF
TRBV29-1	TRBJ2-2	SVGMVAGGTGELF
TRBV11-2	TRBJ2-7	ASSYGTPDYEQY
TRBV7-3	TRBJ2-1	ASSLTGLKMAPSYNEQF
TRBV4-2	TRBJ2-7	ASSQDPGGTPYEQY
TRBV5-4	TRBJ2-5	ASSFRQGQETQY
TRBV4-1	TRBJ2-1	ASSQQPQEGYNNEQF
TRBV15	TRBJ2-2	ATSGPGHGQVGELF
TRBV13	TRBJ2-1	ASSPSRWDSNQYEQF
TRBV19	TRBJ1-1	ASRQGAHTEAF
TRBV11-3	TRBJ2-1	ASAKGVVNNEQF
TRBV5-1	TRBJ1-1	ASSSRGSDTEAF
TRBV29-1	TRBJ2-4	SAFQTVQY
TRBV5-4	TRBJ2-3	ASHPRGGAGGPDTQY
TRBV7-8	TRBJ2-1	ASSSGQGNYNEQF
TRBV7-9	TRBJ1-1	ASRHDSMNTEAF
TRBV4-1	TRBJ2-7	ASSQGGSGSGGRSYEQY
TRBV2	TRBJ1-2	ASSESGRTGGGYT
TRBV7-2	TRBJ2-4	ASSPPAGAYGNIQY
TRBV6-1	TRBJ1-5	ASSGGTGTSNQPQH
TRBV10-2	TRBJ2-3	ASSEGLAGRTDTQY
TRBV9	TRBJ2-7	ASSRQGASYEQY
TRBV4-2	TRBJ2-7	ASSQSLAGANYEQY